This T cell receptor beta chain was obtained from a study of cytomegalovirus exposure and HLA in healthy donors (dated by TCRdb to 2017 to 2019). Looking at the study overall: According to an earlier analysis of a few hundred of the donors, 150 million to 200 million T cells yielded over 90 million unique TCR beta sequences and 250 to 350 Gb of sequence data. An early release that covered 640 HLA-typed donors contained approximately 300 gigabases of sequencing data and tens of millions of unique TCR sequences. Of the approximately 400 genotyped donors, about 80% fell in the genetic ancestry cluster associated with self-reported Caucasian donors. The aim of the study was to test whether cataloging public T cell receptors could identify signatures of past pathogen exposure. The study profiled the T cell repertoires of fewer than 850 subjects by immunosequencing and related them to cytomegalovirus serostatus. Along with the roughly 610-subject first cohort, a separate validation cohort of over a hundred different subjects was used. To predict cytomegalovirus infection status, the study brought together high-throughput TCR immunosequencing, statistical association of individual TCRs with disease status, and machine learning. To study patterns of TCR occurrence, a later analysis re-analyzed previously published TCR beta repertoires from around 670 donors and added high-resolution HLA genotyping. The later analysis used no new phenotypic data to find candidate immune exposures, relying instead on TCR beta sequences and their occurrence across donors. In an earlier analysis of roughly 580 of the donors, high-throughput TCR beta sequencing was used to judge whether each TCR beta V gene segment behaved as functional or pseudogenic. Alongside the repertoire data, information on donor age, sex, ethnicity and CMV serostatus was compiled. In a later genetic analysis, genome-wide SNP genotypes for about 65% of the roughly 700 donors were used, and that subset was treated as a discovery cohort. Every discovery cohort repertoire had been produced on one sequencing platform. Both class I and class II loci were covered by HLA typing, at four-digit resolution. The number of typed donors differed by locus: about 620-630 for A, B, C, DRB1 and DQB1; 500 to 550 for DQA1; fewer than 610 for DPA1; and about 470 for DPB1. Several DR-DQ haplotypes were treated as single units for association and clustering because of strong linkage in the cohort. Among some 400 genotyped donors of the cohort, an average of around 240,000 unique TCR beta nucleotide sequences was sequenced per donor, of which about 19% were non-productive. What the work shows at the level of the full study, not this receptor alone: In a later analysis, TCR association rates were found to vary across HLA loci, with the most associated TCRs seen for DRB1 alleles and the fewest for HLA-C alleles. The 87-base-pair reads could not distinguish some IMGT-functional V segments, including TRBV6-2 and TRBV6-3, so those segments were excluded. Assigning TCR associations to individual alleles was difficult when HLA alleles, especially DR and DQ, strongly co-occurred. At a false discovery rate of 0.05, a later analysis linked approximately 18,000 TCR beta sequences to specific HLA alleles. Most CMV-associated TCR beta chains appeared to be HLA-restricted in a later analysis, and the HLA associations seemed to be driven largely by CMV exposure. For the cohort, immune exposure information was limited to CMV serostatus. An earlier analysis of 450 to 750 of the donors showed that most TCR beta V segments appeared in productive rearrangements either about 87% or about 30% of the time, which broadly matched IMGT annotations. A total of fewer than 200 TCR beta chains were listed by the study as associated with cytomegalovirus. Several of the top co-occurrence clusters appeared to be linked to parvovirus B19, influenza, CMV and Epstein-Barr virus, according to a later analysis. The authors suggested that the approach could potentially be generalized to other disease states and immunological phenotypes. A later genetic analysis reported fewer N-insertions in productive TCRs among donors in an Asian-associated ancestry cluster than the 666-donor mean. While some public TCRs were present in many individuals, most TCR sequences turned up only very rarely across donors. In a later analysis, HLA-associated TCR beta chains were found to be more clonally expanded and to have lower generation probabilities than equally common non-associated chains. Because some donors lacked HLA typing at each locus, the association tests relied only on the typed subset. The earlier analysis of approximately 560 of the donors excluded fewer than 20 rarely observed V segments, including chromosome 9 orphons, because counts were too low. V-gene and J-gene trimming of TCR beta chains was associated with a missense DCLRE1C variant in a later genetic analysis, and the association was replicated in an independent cohort. The sequencing pipeline was judged likely to have produced a cluster of highly shared sequence variants as a technical artifact. A few of the identified cytomegalovirus-associated TCR beta chains were confirmed in vitro to be specific for cytomegalovirus antigens. Correlated functional status among segregating V segments might be attributable to linkage disequilibrium, but an unknown experimental factor could not be ruled out. The presence/absence analyses assumed that sequencing depth was roughly uniform across donors, and that assumption may not be true. A further reported finding was that TCR beta sequences accurately predicted the HLA-A and HLA-B alleles for most subjects in the first cohort. In this cohort, only TCR beta chains were sequenced, and detectable features were limited by the absence of alpha or paired-chain data. Cytomegalovirus status was reported to be diagnosed by the classifier with high specificity and sensitivity in both the original and validation cohorts.

Ends trimmed: V by 0 bases, J by 4 bases; bases unmatched to a gene: 10. In the germline V gene, CDR1 corresponds to SGHRS and CDR2 to YFSETQ. Including the terminal cysteine and phenylalanine, the CDR3 comprises 17 residues. Only CDR3 DNA remains: 51 bases, in frame from the first base. In regard to this clone: Its antigen is currently not known. Nothing much larger sits one base from this clone, and base qualities are not available.

In total, over 600 healthy bone marrow donors made up the cohort. Cohort members were all nominally healthy when sampled, although unrecorded immune exposures were likely present. The donor was CMV seropositive and belonged to the group of 250 to 300 seropositive cohort members. A peripheral blood sample was provided by each donor, and peripheral blood mononuclear cells were used for TCR beta sequencing. Genomic DNA was extracted from the blood cell samples with the Qiagen DNeasy Blood Extraction Kit. The library relied on the immunoSEQ multiplex PCR assay. For the multiplex PCR, a mixture combining 60 forward primers for TCR Vbeta segments and 13 reverse primers for TCR Jbeta segments was used. The CDR3 region of rearranged TCR beta genes was amplified from genomic DNA with a multiplex PCR assay. Amplified TCR beta libraries were sequenced as 87-base-pair reads on the Illumina HiSeq System. The study's own analysis went as follows. A later analysis tallied 80 million to 95 million unique TCR beta chains across the approximately 670 repertoires, and about 10 million of those chains were shared by two or more donors. A nearest-neighbor algorithm error-corrected the raw reads and collapsed the reads into unique sequences, merging closely related sequences to remove PCR and sequencing errors. Alignment of CDR3 sequences to IMGT reference sequences was used to assign V, D and J gene segments. For a sequence to be retained, a match of at least six nucleotides to both a V gene segment and a J gene segment was required. Rearrangements were classified as productive when the CDR3 lacked stop codons and remained in frame with V and J, and all other rearrangements were classified as non-productive. Following IMGT convention, CDR3 was defined as the stretch from the second conserved V-encoded cysteine to the conserved J-encoded phenylalanine. Sequences without an unambiguous match to a single V gene segment were excluded from the earlier analysis of 450 to 750 of the donors. In an earlier analysis of 587 of the donors, V segments were called functional above 56.7% productive rearrangements and were called segregating when the between-donor standard deviation exceeded 5%. To diagnose cytomegalovirus status from the catalog of TCR beta chain sequences, a statistical classification framework was built. In a later analysis, V and J genes were assigned by comparing TCR nucleotide sequences against IMGT/GENE-DB human TR gene sequences. In a later analysis, CDR3 sequences and most-parsimonious VDJ recombination scenarios were assigned using the TCRdist pipeline. A later analysis defined each TCR beta chain by its CDR3 amino acid sequence plus V-gene family, and excluded reads lacking a unique V-gene family. To address suspected cross-contamination and a sequencing artifact, a later analysis removed 450 to 700 highly shared, low-generation-probability nucleotide sequences. A later analysis calculated a clonal expansion index for each public chain from normalized within-repertoire ranks of inferred template counts. In a later analysis, generation probabilities were computed using a VDJ recombination model fitted to out-of-frame rearrangements, and the results were checked against IGoR. Hypergeometric tests were used in a later analysis to score TCR-TCR, TCR-HLA and TCR-CMV co-occurrence, with a repertoire-size bias correction applied to the TCR pairs. In a later analysis, false discovery rates were estimated by permuting HLA or CMV assignments 20 times. In a later analysis, co-occurring TCRs were grouped with DBSCAN, and TCRdist sequence similarity was added when clustering was performed within HLA-allele-positive subsets. Repertoires with fewer than 30,000 or more than 120,000 public chains were left out of co-occurrence clustering, as were four to six repertoires with anomalous nucleotide sharing. In its TCRdb copy, this immuneACCESS table keeps in-frame sequences only and misses some clones. Where compared with another copy, unresolved V genes explain less than half of these, and the others have no known cause. D and trimming come from the DNA, and the V and J calls and clone size come from that table. This sample lists roughly 87,000 clones; roughly 80% were detected once. Together, the top ten hold about 15% of the sample.

The sequence derives from a woman aged 40 to 50 in good health and CMV-seropositive. Sample: PBMCs. The V and J segments used are TRBV5-1 and TRBJ2-1, and 7 junction bases match TRBD2. The CDR3 region reads CASSLVWGGETYNEQFF. The nucleotide sequence reads as follows: TGCGCCAGCAGCTTGGTATGGGGGGGGGAGACTTACAATGAGCAGTTCTTC.